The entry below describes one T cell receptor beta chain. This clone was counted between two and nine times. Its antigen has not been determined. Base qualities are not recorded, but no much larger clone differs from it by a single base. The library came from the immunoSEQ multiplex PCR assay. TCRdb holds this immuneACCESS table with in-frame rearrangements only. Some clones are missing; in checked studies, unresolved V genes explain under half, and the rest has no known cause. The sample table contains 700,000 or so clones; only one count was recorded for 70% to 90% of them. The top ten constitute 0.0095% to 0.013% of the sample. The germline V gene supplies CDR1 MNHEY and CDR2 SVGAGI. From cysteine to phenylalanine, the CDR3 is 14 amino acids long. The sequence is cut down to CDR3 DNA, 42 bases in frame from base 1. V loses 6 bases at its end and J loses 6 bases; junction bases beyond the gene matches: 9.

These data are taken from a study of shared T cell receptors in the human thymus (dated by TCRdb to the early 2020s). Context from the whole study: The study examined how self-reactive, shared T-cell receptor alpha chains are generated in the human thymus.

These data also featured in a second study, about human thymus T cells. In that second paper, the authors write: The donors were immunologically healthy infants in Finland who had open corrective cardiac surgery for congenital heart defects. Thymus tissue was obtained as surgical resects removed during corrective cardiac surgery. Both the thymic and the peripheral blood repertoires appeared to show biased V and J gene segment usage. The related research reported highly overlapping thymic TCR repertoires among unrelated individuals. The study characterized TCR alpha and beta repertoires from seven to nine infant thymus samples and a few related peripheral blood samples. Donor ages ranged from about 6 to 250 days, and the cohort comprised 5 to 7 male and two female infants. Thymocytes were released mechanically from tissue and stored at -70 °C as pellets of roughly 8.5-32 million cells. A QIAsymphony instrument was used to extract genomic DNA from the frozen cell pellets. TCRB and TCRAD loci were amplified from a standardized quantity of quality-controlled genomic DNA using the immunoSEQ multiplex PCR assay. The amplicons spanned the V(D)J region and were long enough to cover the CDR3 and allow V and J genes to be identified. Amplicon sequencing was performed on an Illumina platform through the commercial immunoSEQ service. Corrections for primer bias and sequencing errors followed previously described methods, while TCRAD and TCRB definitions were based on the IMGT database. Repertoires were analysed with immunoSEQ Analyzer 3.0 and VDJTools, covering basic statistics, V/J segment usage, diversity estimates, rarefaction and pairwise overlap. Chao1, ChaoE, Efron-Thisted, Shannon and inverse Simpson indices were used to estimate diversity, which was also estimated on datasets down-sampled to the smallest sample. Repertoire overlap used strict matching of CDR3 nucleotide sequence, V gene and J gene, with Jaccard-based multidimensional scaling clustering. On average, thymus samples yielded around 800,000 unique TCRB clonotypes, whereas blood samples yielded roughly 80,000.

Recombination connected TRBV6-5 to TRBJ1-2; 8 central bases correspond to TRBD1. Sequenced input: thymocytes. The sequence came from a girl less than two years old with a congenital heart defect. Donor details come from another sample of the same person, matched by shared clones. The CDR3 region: CASSSQGAADGYTF. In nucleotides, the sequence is TGTGCCAGCAGCTCTCAGGGGGCCGCGGATGGCTACACCTTC.